One sample yielded the 19 T cell receptor beta chains listed below, sequenced in a study of response to subunit inactivated influenza vaccine. TCRdb reprocessed the RT-PCR reads via MiXCR and lists one record per CDR3 protein. The table has approximately 230,000 distinct CDR3 sequences, 9% to 15% seen once. Here the sequenced sample was non-naive T cells sorted from PBMCs, taken 14 to 15 days before vaccination. The source is a middle-aged man who received an inactivated influenza vaccine.

The CDR3 loop is CASSTLGNEQFF. The CDR3 coding sequence is TGTGCCAGCAGCACACTCGGAAATGAGCAGTTCTTC. The chain recombines TRBV3-1 with TRBJ2-1; D unclear. This CDR3 is built from 12 residues. V shed 5 bases and J shed 7 bases, with 9 bases lying between them. Germline CDR1 is LGHDT and CDR2 is YNNKEL (reference sequence).

This chain connects TRBV3-1 to TRBJ2-5; D assignment may be TRBD1 or TRBD2 (5 bases each). Germline V gene sequence: CDR1 LGHDT, CDR2 YNNKEL (reference sequence). V dropped 4 bases and J dropped 2 bases, with 20 bases sitting between them. This CDR3 is 17 amino acids long. CDR3 region: CASSPRLYWGSQETQYF. CDR3 DNA sequence: TGTGCCAGCAGCCCACGCCTCTATTGGGGGAGTCAAGAGACCCAGTACTTC.

The chain employs TRBV18 and TRBJ2-5; TRBD1 agrees at 9 bases. Germline trimming cut 1 base from V and 5 bases from J; bases unmatched to any gene: 5. The CDR3 runs 15 residues. Germline V gene lookup returns CDR1 KGHSH and CDR2 LQKENI. The CDR3 loop is CASSPRGQGRETQYF. The CDR3 DNA sequence: TGTGCCAGCTCACCACGGGGACAGGGACGGGAGACCCAGTACTTC.

This clonotype was observed at least ten times. This sequence joins TRBV9 and TRBJ2-3; 8 nucleotides align to TRBD1. The V gene end was trimmed by 4 bases and the J gene end by 4 bases; junction bases not matched to a gene: 5. The CDR3 totals 14 residues. In germline, CDR1 is SGDLS, CDR2 YYNGEE. CDR3 sequence (DNA): TGTGCCAGCAGCCCTCGACAGGGGCCAGATACGCAGTATTTT. This sequence encodes CASSPRQGPDTQYF.

The gene calls are TRBV7-2 and TRBJ1-1; TRBD1 matches at 8 bases. Unmatched junction bases numbered 9, after V lost 5 bases and J lost 4 bases. Germline CDR1 reads SGHTA; CDR2 reads FQGNSA. The CDR3 is 15 residues long. The CDR3 protein is CASSLVPQGGTEAFF. The CDR3 coding sequence is TGTGCCAGCAGCCTAGTCCCACAGGGGGGCACTGAAGCTTTCTTT.

This clonotype was seen at least ten times. V and J are TRBV12-3 or TRBV12-4 and TRBJ2-5; unclear D gene. Trimming took off 5 bases at V and 7 bases at J, with 17 bases between the two ends. This CDR3 region has 14 residues. The CDR3 DNA is TGTGCCAGCAGTCGGTCGACGGAGTCTGGGACCCAGTACTTC. It codes for CASSRSTESGTQYF.

This clonotype was recorded a few times. CDR3 residues: CASSTPGNNNEQFF. CDR3 bases: TGTGCCAGCAGCACCCCAGGGAACAACAATGAGCAGTTCTTC. The chain links TRBV11-2 to TRBJ2-1, with a weak D call TRBD1 (5 bases). The CDR3 has 14 amino acids. Germline loops: CDR1 SGHAT, CDR2 FQNNGV. The V and J ends lost 5 bases and 5 bases respectively, with 13 bases between them.

This clonotype was detected a few times. The gene calls are TRBV2 and TRBJ2-3, with TRBD2 matching over 7 bases. The length of the CDR3 is 15 residues. Per germline, CDR1 SNHLY and CDR2 FYNNEI. Trimming at V came to 8 bases and at J to 2 bases, leaving 10 bases not matched to a gene. The CDR3, as DNA: TGTGCCAGCCGAATGCAAGCGGGGTTCACAGATACGCAGTATTTT. It translates to CASRMQAGFTDTQYF.

For the CDR3, the DNA is TGCGCCAGCAGCTTGAAAGGAGGGGGTGGAGGCTACACCTTC. Protein sequence: CASSLKGGGGGYTF. This chain connects TRBV5-1 to TRBJ1-2; a possible D gene is TRBD1 (6 bases). CDR3 length equals 14 residues. Germline CDR1 reads SGHRS; CDR2 reads YFSETQ. V was pared by 1 base and J by 8 bases, with 15 bases between.

This clonotype was observed at least ten times. V and J are TRBV7-2 and TRBJ2-7, with D possibly matching TRBD1 (5 bases). The germline V gene encodes CDR1 SGHTA and CDR2 FQGNSA. This CDR3 contains 16 residues. V dropped 3 bases and J dropped 0 bases, with 15 bases sitting between them. CDR3 in DNA: TGTGCCAGCAGCTTCCCAGGGATACAAAGCTCCTACGAGCAGTACTTC. The encoded protein is CASSFPGIQSSYEQYF. Full variable domain (remainder filled in from reference TRBV7-2 and TRBJ2-7): GAGVSQSPSNKVTEKGKDVELRCDPISGHTALYWYRQSLGQGLEFLIYFQGNSAPDKSGLPSDRFSAERTGGSVSTLTIQRTQQEDSAVYLCASSFPGIQSSYEQYFGPGTRLTVT.

This clonotype was seen a few times. V gene TRBV5-1 combines with J gene TRBJ2-1, with 7 bases that match TRBD1. CDR1 and CDR2 (germline): SGHRS, YFSETQ. The V and J ends lost 4 bases and 12 bases, in that order; junction bases with no gene match: 7. The CDR3 is 12 amino acids. The CDR3 DNA reads TGCGCCAGCAGCCCACAGGGGTTTGGGCAGTTCTTC. Amino acids: CASSPQGFGQFF. Complete variable domain (other parts from reference TRBV5-1 and TRBJ2-1): KAGVTQTPRYLIKTRGQQVTLSCSPISGHRSVSWYQQTPGQGLQFLFEYFSETQRNKGNFPGRFSGRQFSNSRSEMNVSTLELGDSALYLCASSPQGFGQFFGPGTRLTVL.

This clonotype was detected ten times or more. This sequence joins TRBV6-2 or TRBV6-3 and TRBJ2-7; D unclear. The germline V gene encodes CDR1 MNHEY and CDR2 SVGEGT. This CDR3 is 12 amino acids long. The germline V and J ends were trimmed by 7 bases and 0 bases, with 7 bases remaining between them. CDR3 DNA sequence: TGTGCCAGCACCGAACCCTCCTACGAGCAGTACTTC. Its protein is CASTEPSYEQYF.

The V gene is TRBV10-3, the J gene TRBJ1-1, with 8 bases aligning to TRBD1. The V gene end was trimmed by 5 bases and the J gene end by 4 bases; junction bases not matched to a gene: 12. CDR3 length: 16 residues. CDR1 is ENHRY, CDR2 SYGVKD, per germline. CDR3 nucleotide sequence: TGTGCCATCAGTTTGGATCGGACAGGGAGTGGCACTGAAGCTTTCTTT. Protein sequence: CAISLDRTGSGTEAFF.

This clonotype appeared a few times. The CDR3 reads CAISGGGGGKDEQFF. CDR3 nucleotide sequence: TGTGCCATCAGTGGCGGCGGGGGGGGGAAAGATGAGCAGTTCTTC. The chain has TRBV10-3 and TRBJ2-1, with 9 bases fitting TRBD2. CDR3 length equals 15 residues. Germline CDR1 is ENHRY and CDR2 is SYGVKD. The V and J ends lost 4 bases and 8 bases, in that order; junction bases with no gene match: 9.

This clonotype has just a few counts. The rearrangement links TRBV4-2 to TRBJ2-7, with unresolved D. Trimming left V 0 bases short and J 6 bases short, with 12 bases between. The germline CDR1 and CDR2 sequences are LGHNA and YNFKEQ. The CDR3 runs to 14 residues. CDR3: CASSQESVAAEQYF. Here the CDR3 DNA reads TGTGCCAGCAGCCAAGAAAGTGTGGCGGCCGAGCAGTACTTC.

This chain links TRBV7-9 with TRBJ2-2; 7 bases fit TRBD1. The CDR3 is made up of 15 amino acids. With 5 bases clipped from V and 1 base from J, the junction kept 4 bases outside the gene matches. In germline, CDR1 is SEHNR, CDR2 FQNEAQ (reference sequence). The CDR3 spells CASSRQGWNTGELFF. The CDR3 DNA sequence: TGTGCCAGCAGCCGACAGGGATGGAACACCGGGGAGCTGTTTTTT.

In its sample, this clonotype was seen many times. V gene TRBV21-1 combines with J gene TRBJ2-3; TRBD2 is the table's D call and was not checked against the DNA. TRBV21-1 is recorded as a pseudogene. The CDR3 has 15 amino acids. The CDR3 spells CASRGLAGSPDTQYF. CDR3 DNA sequence: TGTGCCAGCAGGGGACTAGCGGGAAGCCCAGATACGCAGTATTTT.

The CDR3 loop is CSVDYTSGETQYF. The CDR3 nucleotides are TGCAGCGTTGATTATACTAGTGGGGAGACCCAGTACTTC. V gene TRBV29-1 combines with J gene TRBJ2-5; D perhaps matches TRBD2 (5 bases). The CDR3 covers 13 residues. Trimming removed 3 bases at V and 5 bases at J, with 13 bases between. Germline V lookup: CDR1 SQVTM, CDR2 ANQGSEA.

This clonotype showed up just a few times. The rearrangement uses TRBV5-1 and TRBJ1-6; D remains unclear. Germline loops: CDR1 SGHRS, CDR2 YFSETQ. V was clipped by 0 bases and J by 10 bases, with 14 bases between them. The length of the CDR3 is 15 residues. The CDR3 nucleotides are TGCGCCAGCAGCTTGGGTGGGGTTGGAAGATCACCCCTCCACTTT. Protein product: CASSLGGVGRSPLHF.